The subject of this entry is one TCR beta chain. Using immunoSEQ multiplex PCR, the repertoire was profiled, and TCRdb retains in-frame clones only, with some absent. The table records about 1 million clones, roughly 74% of them present only once. This sample is part of a study of shared clonotypes between healthy human individuals. Trimming removed 1 base from V and 3 bases from J, with 15 bases in between. Germline V gives CDR1 LGHNA, CDR2 YNFKEQ. The CDR3 extends over 16 amino acids. The chain has TRBV4-2 and TRBJ2-5, with D perhaps TRBD2 (6 bases). Source material: memory CD4+ T cells from PBMCs. The subset: CD45RA-negative fraction. This receptor was obtained from a man aged 18 to 30 in good health. Some clones in this sample may be carry-over from other donors' samples. CDR3 DNA: TGTGCCAGCAGCCAAGGGGACGGGACTTTTGAAGAGACCCAGTACTTC. Encoded protein: CASSQGDGTFEETQYF.